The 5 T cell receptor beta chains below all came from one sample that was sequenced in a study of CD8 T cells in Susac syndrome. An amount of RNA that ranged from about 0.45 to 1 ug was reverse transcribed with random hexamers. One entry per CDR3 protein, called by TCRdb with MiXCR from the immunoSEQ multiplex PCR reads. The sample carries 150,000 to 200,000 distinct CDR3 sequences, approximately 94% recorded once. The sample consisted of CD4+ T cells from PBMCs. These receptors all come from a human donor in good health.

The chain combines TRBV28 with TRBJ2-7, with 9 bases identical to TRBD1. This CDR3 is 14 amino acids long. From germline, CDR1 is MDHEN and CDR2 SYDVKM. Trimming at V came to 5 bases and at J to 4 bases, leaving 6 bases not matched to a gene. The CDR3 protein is CASSGTGGRYEQYF. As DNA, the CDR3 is TGTGCCAGCAGTGGTACAGGGGGCCGTTACGAGCAGTACTTC.

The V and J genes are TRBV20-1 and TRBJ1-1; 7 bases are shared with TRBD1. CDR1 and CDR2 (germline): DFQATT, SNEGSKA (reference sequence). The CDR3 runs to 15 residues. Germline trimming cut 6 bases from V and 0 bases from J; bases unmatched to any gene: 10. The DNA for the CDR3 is TGCAGTGCCGTCCGACAGGGTTCCATGAACACTGAAGCTTTCTTT. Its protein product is CSAVRQGSMNTEAFF.

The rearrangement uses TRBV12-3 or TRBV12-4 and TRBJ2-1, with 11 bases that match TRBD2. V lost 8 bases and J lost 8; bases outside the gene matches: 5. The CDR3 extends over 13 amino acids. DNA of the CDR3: TGTGCCAGCGGACTAGCGGGCGTCCATGAGCAGTTCTTC. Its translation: CASGLAGVHEQFF.

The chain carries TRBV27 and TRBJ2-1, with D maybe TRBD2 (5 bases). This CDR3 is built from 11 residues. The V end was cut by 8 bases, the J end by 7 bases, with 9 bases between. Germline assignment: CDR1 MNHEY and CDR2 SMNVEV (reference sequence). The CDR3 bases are TGTGCCAGCGGGGAGTGGAATGAGCAGTTCTTC. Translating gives CASGEWNEQFF.

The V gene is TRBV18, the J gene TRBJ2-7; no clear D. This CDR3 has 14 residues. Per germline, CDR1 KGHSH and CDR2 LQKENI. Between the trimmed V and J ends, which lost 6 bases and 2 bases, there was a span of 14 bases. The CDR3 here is CASSSGRITYEQYF. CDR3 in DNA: TGTGCCAGCTCGTCCGGAAGGATTACCTACGAGCAGTACTTC.